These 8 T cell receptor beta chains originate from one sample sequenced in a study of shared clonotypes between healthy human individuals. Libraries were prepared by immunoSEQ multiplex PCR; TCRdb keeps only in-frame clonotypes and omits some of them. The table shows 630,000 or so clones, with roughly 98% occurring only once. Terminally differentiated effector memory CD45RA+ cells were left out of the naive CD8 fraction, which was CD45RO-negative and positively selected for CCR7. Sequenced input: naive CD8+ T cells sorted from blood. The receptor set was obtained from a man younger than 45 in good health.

CDR3 region: CASSRGGSDNEKLFF. The CDR3 DNA sequence: TGTGCCAGCAGCCGGGGGGGATCCGATAATGAAAAACTGTTTTTT. V gene TRBV7-8 combines with J gene TRBJ1-4; the D gene is possibly TRBD1 (5 bases). CDR1 is SGHVS, CDR2 FQNEAQ, per germline. The CDR3 has 15 residues. Trimming cost V 5 bases and J 4 bases, with 14 bases left between them. Variable domain in full (rest from reference TRBV7-8 and TRBJ1-4): GAGVSQSPRYKVAKRGQDVALRCDPISGHVSLFWYQQALGQGPEFLTYFQNEAQLDKSGLPSDRFFAERPEGSVSTLKIQRTQQEDSAVYLCASSRGGSDNEKLFFGSGTQLSVL.

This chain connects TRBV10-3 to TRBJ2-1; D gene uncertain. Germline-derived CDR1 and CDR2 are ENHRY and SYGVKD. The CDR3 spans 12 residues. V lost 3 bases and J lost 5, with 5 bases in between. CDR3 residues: CAISDRDNEQFF. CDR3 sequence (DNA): TGTGCCATCAGTGATCGGGACAATGAGCAGTTCTTC.

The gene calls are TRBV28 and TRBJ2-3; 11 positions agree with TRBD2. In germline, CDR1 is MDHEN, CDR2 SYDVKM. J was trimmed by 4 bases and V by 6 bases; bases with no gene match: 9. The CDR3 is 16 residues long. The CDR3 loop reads CASRIGSGRAADTQYF. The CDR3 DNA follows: TGTGCCAGCAGAATCGGTAGCGGGAGGGCCGCAGATACGCAGTATTTT.

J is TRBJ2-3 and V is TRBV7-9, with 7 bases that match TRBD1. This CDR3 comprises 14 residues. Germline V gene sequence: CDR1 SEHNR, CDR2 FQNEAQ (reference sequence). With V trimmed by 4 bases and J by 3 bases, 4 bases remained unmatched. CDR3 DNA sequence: TGTGCCAGCAGCTCCGACAGGGTTACAGATACGCAGTATTTT. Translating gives CASSSDRVTDTQYF.

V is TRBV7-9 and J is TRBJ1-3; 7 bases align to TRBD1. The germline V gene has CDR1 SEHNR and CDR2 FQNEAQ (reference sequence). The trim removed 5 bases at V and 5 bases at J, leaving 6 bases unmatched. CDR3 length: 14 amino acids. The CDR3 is CASSIGTARNTIYF. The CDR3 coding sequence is TGTGCCAGCAGCATAGGGACAGCTAGAAACACCATATATTTT.

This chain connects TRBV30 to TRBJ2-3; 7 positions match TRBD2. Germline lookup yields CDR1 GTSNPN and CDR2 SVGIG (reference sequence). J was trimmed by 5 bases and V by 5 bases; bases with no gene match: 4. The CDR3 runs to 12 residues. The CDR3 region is CAWAGVVDTQYF. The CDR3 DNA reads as TGTGCCTGGGCGGGAGTCGTAGATACGCAGTATTTT.

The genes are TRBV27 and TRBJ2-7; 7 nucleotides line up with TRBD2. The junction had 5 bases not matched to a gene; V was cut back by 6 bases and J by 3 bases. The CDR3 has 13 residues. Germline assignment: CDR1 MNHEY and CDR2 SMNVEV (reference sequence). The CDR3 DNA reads TGTGCCAGCAGAACGGGGGGTAACTACGAGCAGTACTTC. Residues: CASRTGGNYEQYF.

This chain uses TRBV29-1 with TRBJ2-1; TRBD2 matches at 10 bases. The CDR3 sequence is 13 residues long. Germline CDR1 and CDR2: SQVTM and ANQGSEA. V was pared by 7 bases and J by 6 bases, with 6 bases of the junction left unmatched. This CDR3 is CSAQPSGSNEQFF. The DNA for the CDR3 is TGCAGCGCCCAACCTAGCGGGAGCAATGAGCAGTTCTTC.